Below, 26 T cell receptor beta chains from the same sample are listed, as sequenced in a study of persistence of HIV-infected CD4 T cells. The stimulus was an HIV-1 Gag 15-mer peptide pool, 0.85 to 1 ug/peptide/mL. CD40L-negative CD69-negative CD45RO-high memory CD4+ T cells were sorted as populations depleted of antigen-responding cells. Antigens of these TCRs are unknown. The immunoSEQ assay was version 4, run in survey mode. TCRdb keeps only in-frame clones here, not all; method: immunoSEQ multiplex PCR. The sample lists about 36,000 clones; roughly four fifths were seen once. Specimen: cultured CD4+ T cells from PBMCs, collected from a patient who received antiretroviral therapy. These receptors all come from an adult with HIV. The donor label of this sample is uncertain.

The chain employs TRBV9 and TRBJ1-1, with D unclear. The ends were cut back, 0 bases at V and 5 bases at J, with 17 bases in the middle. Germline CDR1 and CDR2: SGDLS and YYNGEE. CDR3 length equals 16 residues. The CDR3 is CASSVAFGVLGTEAFF. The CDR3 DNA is TGTGCCAGCAGCGTAGCCTTTGGAGTGTTGGGTACTGAAGCTTTCTTT.

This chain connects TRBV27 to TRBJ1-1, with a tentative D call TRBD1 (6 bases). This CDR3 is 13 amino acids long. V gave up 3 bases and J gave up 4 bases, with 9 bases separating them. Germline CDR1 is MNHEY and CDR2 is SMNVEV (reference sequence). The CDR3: CASSFQGPTEAFF. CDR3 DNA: TGTGCCAGCAGTTTCCAGGGGCCCACTGAAGCTTTCTTT.

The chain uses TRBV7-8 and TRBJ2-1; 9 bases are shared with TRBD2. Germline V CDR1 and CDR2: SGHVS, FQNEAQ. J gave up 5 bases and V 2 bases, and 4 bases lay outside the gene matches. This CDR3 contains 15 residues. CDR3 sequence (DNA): TGTGCCAGCAGCTTACTAGCGGGGCAAAACAATGAGCAGTTCTTC. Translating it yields CASSLLAGQNNEQFF.

CDR3: CASSLDIRNRVVDTQYF. In nucleotides, the CDR3 is TGCGCCAGCAGCTTGGATATTCGGAACAGGGTTGTAGATACGCAGTATTTT. J is TRBJ2-3 and V is TRBV5-1; D is perhaps TRBD1 (6 bases). Germline CDR1 is SGHRS and CDR2 is YFSETQ. The CDR3 sequence is 17 residues long. V dropped 0 bases and J dropped 5 bases, with 19 bases sitting between them. Drawing the rest from reference TRBV5-1 and TRBJ2-3, the complete variable domain is KAGVTQTPRYLIKTRGQQVTLSCSPISGHRSVSWYQQTPGQGLQFLFEYFSETQRNKGNFPGRFSGRQFSNSRSEMNVSTLELGDSALYLCASSLDIRNRVVDTQYFGPGTRLTVL.

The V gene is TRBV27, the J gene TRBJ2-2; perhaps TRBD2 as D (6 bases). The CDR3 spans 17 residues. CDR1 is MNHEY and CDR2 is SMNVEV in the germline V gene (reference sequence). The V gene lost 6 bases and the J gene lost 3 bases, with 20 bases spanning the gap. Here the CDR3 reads CASRRDGTDRDTGELFF. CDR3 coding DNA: TGTGCCAGCAGGCGGGACGGGACGGACCGTGACACCGGGGAGCTGTTTTTT.

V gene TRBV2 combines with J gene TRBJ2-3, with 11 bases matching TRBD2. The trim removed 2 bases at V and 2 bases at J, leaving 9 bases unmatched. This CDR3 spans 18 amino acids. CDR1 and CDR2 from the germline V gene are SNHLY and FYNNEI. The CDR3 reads CASSEMVAGGHDTDTQYF. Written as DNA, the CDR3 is TGTGCCAGCAGTGAAATGGTAGCGGGGGGGCATGACACAGATACGCAGTATTTT.

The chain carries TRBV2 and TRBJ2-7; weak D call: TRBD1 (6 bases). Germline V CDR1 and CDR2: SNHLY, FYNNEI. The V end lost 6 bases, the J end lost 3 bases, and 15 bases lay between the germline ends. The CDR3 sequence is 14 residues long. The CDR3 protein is CASRKLTGFYEQYV. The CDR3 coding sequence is TGTGCCAGCAGAAAATTGACAGGATTCTACGAGCAGTACGTC.

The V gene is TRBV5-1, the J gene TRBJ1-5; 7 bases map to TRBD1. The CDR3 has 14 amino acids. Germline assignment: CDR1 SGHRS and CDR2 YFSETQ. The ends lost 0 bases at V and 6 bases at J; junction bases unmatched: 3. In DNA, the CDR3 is TGCGCCAGCAGCTTGGGACAGGGAGGTCAGCCCCAGCATTTT. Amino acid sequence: CASSLGQGGQPQHF.

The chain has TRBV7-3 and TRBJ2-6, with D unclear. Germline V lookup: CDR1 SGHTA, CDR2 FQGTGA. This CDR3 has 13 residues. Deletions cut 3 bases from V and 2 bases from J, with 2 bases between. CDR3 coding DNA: TGTGCCAGCAGCTTTGCTGGGGCCAACGTCCTGACTTTC. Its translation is CASSFAGANVLTF.

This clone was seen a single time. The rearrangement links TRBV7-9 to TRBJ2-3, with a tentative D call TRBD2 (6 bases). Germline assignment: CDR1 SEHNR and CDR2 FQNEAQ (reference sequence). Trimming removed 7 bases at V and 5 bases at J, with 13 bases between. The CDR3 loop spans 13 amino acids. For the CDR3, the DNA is TGTGCCAGCAAAGGCGGGGCGGGAGATACGCAGTATTTT. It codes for CASKGGAGDTQYF.

This CDR3 reads CASSSQGNTEAFF. The DNA for the CDR3 is TGTGCCAGCAGTTCACAGGGGAACACTGAAGCTTTCTTT. The chain has TRBV9 and TRBJ1-1; possibly TRBD1 for D (6 bases). Germline-derived CDR1 and CDR2 are SGDLS and YYNGEE. V lost 5 bases, J lost 1 base, and 9 bases lay in between. This CDR3 contains 13 residues.

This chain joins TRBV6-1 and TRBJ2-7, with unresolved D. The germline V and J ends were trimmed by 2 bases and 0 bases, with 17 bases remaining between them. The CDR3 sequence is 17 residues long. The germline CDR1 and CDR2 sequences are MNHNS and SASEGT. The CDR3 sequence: CASSEPLDPRSSYEQYV. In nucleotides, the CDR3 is TGTGCCAGCAGTGAACCCCTTGACCCCCGGAGCTCCTACGAGCAGTACGTC.

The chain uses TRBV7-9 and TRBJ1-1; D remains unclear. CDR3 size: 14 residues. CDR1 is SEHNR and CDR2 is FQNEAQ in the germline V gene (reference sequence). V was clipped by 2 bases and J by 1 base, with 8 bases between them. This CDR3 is CASSLKGTNTEAFF. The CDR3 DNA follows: TGTGCCAGCAGCTTAAAGGGCACGAACACTGAAGCTTTCTTT.

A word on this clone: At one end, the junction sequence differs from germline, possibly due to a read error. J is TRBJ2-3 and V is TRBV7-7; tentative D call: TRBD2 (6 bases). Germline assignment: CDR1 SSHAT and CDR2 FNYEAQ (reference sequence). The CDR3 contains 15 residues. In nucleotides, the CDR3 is TGTGCTAGCAGCCGAACTAGCAAAGAGGACGATACGCAGTATTTT. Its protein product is CASSRTSKEDDTQYF.

For the CDR3, the DNA is TGCGCCAGCAGTGAAGGACAAATGAACACTGAAGCTTTCTTT. Encoded protein: CASSEGQMNTEAFF. The chain is built from TRBV10-2 and TRBJ1-1, with D possibly TRBD1 on 5 matching bases. Trimming cost V 3 bases and J 0 bases, with 8 bases left between them. Looked up from germline, CDR1 is WSHSY and CDR2 is SAAADI. The CDR3 covers 14 residues.

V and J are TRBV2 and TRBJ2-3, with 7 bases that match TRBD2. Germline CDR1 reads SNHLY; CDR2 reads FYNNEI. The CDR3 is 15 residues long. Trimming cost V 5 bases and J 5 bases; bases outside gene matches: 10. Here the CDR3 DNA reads TGTGCCAGCAGTTGGGGAGGGGCATTGCAAGATACGCAGTATTTT. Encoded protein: CASSWGGALQDTQYF.

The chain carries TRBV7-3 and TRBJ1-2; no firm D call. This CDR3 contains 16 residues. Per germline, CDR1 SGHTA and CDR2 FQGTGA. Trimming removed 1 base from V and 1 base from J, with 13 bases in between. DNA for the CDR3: TGTGCCAGCAGCTTAAAGAAAGCCCAGTTTAACTATGGCTACACCTTC. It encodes CASSLKKAQFNYGYTF.

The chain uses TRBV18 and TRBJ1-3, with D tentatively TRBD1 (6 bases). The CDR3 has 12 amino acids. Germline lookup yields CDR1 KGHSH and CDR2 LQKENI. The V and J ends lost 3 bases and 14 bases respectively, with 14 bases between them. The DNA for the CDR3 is TGTGCCAGCTCACCTTCGGAGGGACATTTATATTTT. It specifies CASSPSEGHLYF.

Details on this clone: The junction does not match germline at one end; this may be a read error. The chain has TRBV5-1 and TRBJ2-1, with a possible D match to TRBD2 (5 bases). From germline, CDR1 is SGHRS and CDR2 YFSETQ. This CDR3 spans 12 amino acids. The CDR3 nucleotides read TGCGCCAGCAGTTTGGAGGTGAATGAGCAGTTCTTC. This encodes CASSLEVNEQFF.

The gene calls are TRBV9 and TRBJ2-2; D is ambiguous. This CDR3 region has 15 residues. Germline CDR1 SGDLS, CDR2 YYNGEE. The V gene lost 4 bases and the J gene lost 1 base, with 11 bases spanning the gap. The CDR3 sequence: CASSTDERNTGELFF. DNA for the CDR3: TGTGCCAGCAGCACAGACGAGCGGAACACCGGGGAGCTGTTTTTT. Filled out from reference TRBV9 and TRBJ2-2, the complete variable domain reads DSGVTQTPKHLITATGQRVTLRCSPRSGDLSVYWYQQSLDQGLQFLIQYYNGEERAKGNILERFSAQQFPDLHSELNLSSLELGDSALYFCASSTDERNTGELFFGEGSRLTVL.

The CDR3 here is CASSLGGLAGEQYF. CDR3 nucleotides: TGTGCCAGCAGCTTAGGGGGCCTAGCGGGCGAGCAGTACTTC. This chain joins TRBV7-9 and TRBJ2-7; TRBD2 aligns across 8 bases. Per germline, CDR1 SEHNR and CDR2 FQNEAQ (reference sequence). This CDR3 contains 14 residues. The ends lost 1 base at V and 6 bases at J; junction bases unmatched: 5.

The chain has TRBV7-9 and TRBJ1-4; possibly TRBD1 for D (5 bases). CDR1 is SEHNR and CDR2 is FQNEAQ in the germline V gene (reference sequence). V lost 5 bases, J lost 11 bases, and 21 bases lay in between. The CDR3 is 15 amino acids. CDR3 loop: CASSPKDNPWGKLFF. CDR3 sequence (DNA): TGTGCCAGCAGCCCTAAGGACAACCCCTGGGGTAAACTGTTTTTT.

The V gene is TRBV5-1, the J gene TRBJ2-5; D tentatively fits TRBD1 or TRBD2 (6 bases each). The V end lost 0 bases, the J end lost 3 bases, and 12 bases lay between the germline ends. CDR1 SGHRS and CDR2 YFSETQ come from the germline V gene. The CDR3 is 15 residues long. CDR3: CASSLGTGAEETQYF. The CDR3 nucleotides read TGCGCCAGCAGCTTGGGGACGGGGGCCGAAGAGACCCAGTACTTC. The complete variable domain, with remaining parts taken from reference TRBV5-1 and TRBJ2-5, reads KAGVTQTPRYLIKTRGQQVTLSCSPISGHRSVSWYQQTPGQGLQFLFEYFSETQRNKGNFPGRFSGRQFSNSRSEMNVSTLELGDSALYLCASSLGTGAEETQYFGPGTRLLVL.

The CDR3 sequence is CASSLAIKETQYF. The CDR3 nucleotides are TGTGCCAGCAGCTTAGCCATAAAAGAGACCCAGTACTTC. This sequence joins TRBV7-2 and TRBJ2-5; D gene ambiguous. V was clipped by 0 bases and J by 3 bases, with 5 bases between them. CDR3 length: 13 residues. From germline, CDR1 is SGHTA and CDR2 FQGNSA.

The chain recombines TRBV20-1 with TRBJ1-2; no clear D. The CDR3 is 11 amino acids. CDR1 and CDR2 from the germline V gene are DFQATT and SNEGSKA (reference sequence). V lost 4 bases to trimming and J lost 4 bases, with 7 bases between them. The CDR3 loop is CSAKEIYGYTF. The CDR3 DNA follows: TGCAGTGCTAAAGAGATCTATGGCTACACCTTC.

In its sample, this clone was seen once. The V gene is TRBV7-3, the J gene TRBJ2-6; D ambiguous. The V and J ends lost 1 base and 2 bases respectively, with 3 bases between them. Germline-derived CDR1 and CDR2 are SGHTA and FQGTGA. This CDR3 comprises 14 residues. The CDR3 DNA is TGTGCCAGCAGCTTAAACACTGGGGCCAACGTCCTGACTTTC. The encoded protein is CASSLNTGANVLTF.